The 22 T cell receptor beta chains reported below all come from one sample, sequenced in a study of follicular helper T cells after annual influenza vaccination. This sample's time point: 2014-2015 season, pre-vaccination. TCRdb's copy holds only in-frame clones and misses some; the assay was immunoSEQ multiplex PCR. This sample has 9,900 or so clones, with more than 75% found just once. The sample consisted of CXCR5- memory CD4+ T cells sorted from blood, taken on the day of influenza vaccination. These TCRs come from an adult who received the influenza vaccine.

CDR3: CAWTGRGGSPLHF. CDR3 nucleotide sequence: TGTGCCTGGACAGGTCGAGGCGGTTCACCCCTCCACTTT. This sequence joins TRBV30 and TRBJ1-6, with D uncertain. The germline V gene has CDR1 GTSNPN and CDR2 SVGIG (reference sequence). CDR3 length: 13 residues. V lost 4 bases, J lost 9 bases, and 13 bases lay in between.

The chain employs TRBV29-1 and TRBJ2-7, with 12 bases lining up with TRBD2. This CDR3 is built from 14 residues. J gave up 6 bases and V 5 bases, and 8 bases lay outside the gene matches. CDR1 SQVTM and CDR2 ANQGSEA come from the germline V gene. As DNA, the CDR3 is TGCAGCGTTTCGACACTAGCGGGAGGTTCCGAGCAGTACTTC. Amino acid sequence: CSVSTLAGGSEQYF.

V is TRBV7-3 and J is TRBJ2-3; TRBD2 matches at 12 bases. V was pared by 5 bases and J by 2 bases, with 2 bases of the junction left unmatched. The CDR3 is made up of 15 amino acids. Per germline, CDR1 SGHTA and CDR2 FQGTGA. CDR3 region: CASSLAGGNTDTQYF. CDR3 DNA sequence: TGTGCCAGCAGCCTAGCGGGGGGGAACACAGATACGCAGTATTTT.

This clone showed up just once. The chain couples TRBV23-1 to TRBJ2-1, with TRBD1 as a possible D gene (5 bases). TRBV23-1 is sorted into the ORF group, with uncertain function. The CDR3 runs 16 residues. Trimming took off 1 base at V and 2 bases at J, with 12 bases between the two ends. The CDR3: CASSQWGGCPYNEQFF. In nucleotides, the CDR3 is TGCGCCAGCAGTCAATGGGGCGGCTGTCCCTACAATGAGCAGTTCTTC.

The chain is built from TRBV6-6 and TRBJ2-4; D is perhaps TRBD2 (5 bases). CDR1 is MNHNY and CDR2 is SVGAGI in the germline V gene (reference sequence). This CDR3 is built from 14 residues. Trimming took off 5 bases at V and 11 bases at J, with 19 bases between the two ends. The CDR3 here is CASSQSLGVDLQYF. The CDR3, as DNA: TGTGCCAGCAGTCAATCCCTCGGGGTAGATCTTCAGTACTTC.

The V gene is TRBV9, the J gene TRBJ2-7; no reliable D call. V lost 4 bases and J lost 7, with 12 bases in between. The CDR3 runs 12 residues. The germline V gene encodes CDR1 SGDLS and CDR2 YYNGEE. The CDR3 loop is CASSSEFGEQYF. DNA of the CDR3: TGTGCCAGCAGCTCCGAGTTTGGGGAGCAGTACTTC.

This chain connects TRBV28 to TRBJ2-1; D possibly corresponds to TRBD2 (7 bases). Germline CDR1 and CDR2: MDHEN and SYDVKM. This CDR3 contains 12 residues. Deletions cut 6 bases from V and 8 bases from J, with 11 bases between. The CDR3 nucleotides are TGTGCCAGCAGGGGGGGGGCCGATGAGCAGTTCTTC. This translates into CASRGGADEQFF.

The chain recombines TRBV29-1 with TRBJ2-3; D not certain. With 1 base removed from V and 8 bases from J, the gap between germline ends came to 7 bases. CDR3 length: 11 amino acids. In germline, CDR1 is SQVTM, CDR2 ANQGSEA. The CDR3 DNA reads as TGCAGCGTTGAAGGTTCAGGTACGCAGTATTTT. Protein sequence: CSVEGSGTQYF.

The genes are TRBV28 and TRBJ1-2, with TRBD1 matching over 7 bases. Per germline, CDR1 MDHEN and CDR2 SYDVKM. With 5 bases clipped from V and 7 bases from J, the junction kept 13 bases outside the gene matches. The CDR3 loop spans 15 amino acids. DNA for the CDR3: TGTGCCAGCAGTCCCCCCTCGGACAGGTGGCGTGGCTACACCTTC. This codes for CASSPPSDRWRGYTF.

This chain uses TRBV29-1 with TRBJ2-5; no reliable D call. This CDR3 has 10 residues. Trimming pared 2 bases from V and 5 bases from J, leaving 3 bases between. CDR1 and CDR2 (germline): SQVTM, ANQGSEA. CDR3 in amino acids: CSVEFETQYF. In DNA form, the CDR3 reads TGCAGCGTTGAATTTGAGACCCAGTACTTC.

The chain employs TRBV18 and TRBJ1-5; 7 bases align to TRBD1. The CDR3 runs 13 residues. The J segment lost 8 bases and the V segment lost 1 base, leaving 2 bases of the junction unmatched. CDR1 and CDR2 (germline): KGHSH, LQKENI. The chain's CDR3 is CASSPQGAKPQHF. As DNA, the CDR3 is TGTGCCAGCTCACCACAGGGGGCCAAGCCCCAGCATTTT.

The rearrangement joins TRBV6-1 to TRBJ1-6; TRBD1 matches at 8 bases. The germline V gene has CDR1 MNHNS and CDR2 SASEGT. V shed 6 bases, J shed 5 bases, and the junction held 3 bases outside the gene matches. The CDR3 loop spans 14 amino acids. The DNA of the CDR3 is TGTGCCAGCAGGACAGGGGAGAATAATTCACCCCTCCACTTT. This gives the protein CASRTGENNSPLHF.

J is TRBJ1-2 and V is TRBV28; tentative D call: TRBD1 (6 bases). This CDR3 has 13 residues. CDR1 is MDHEN, CDR2 SYDVKM, per germline. Trimming shortened V by 6 bases and J by 1 base, and 9 bases separated the two germline ends. DNA of the CDR3: TGTGCCAGCAGAGCACAGGGTAACTATGGCTACACCTTC. Protein: CASRAQGNYGYTF.

The J gene is TRBJ1-5, the V gene TRBV7-9; 8 bases match TRBD1. Germline V CDR1 and CDR2: SEHNR, FQNEAQ (reference sequence). The ends lost 4 bases at V and 2 bases at J; junction bases unmatched: 16. The CDR3 extends over 19 amino acids. The CDR3 reads CASSSYDRGAAGGNQPQHF. The CDR3 DNA is TGTGCCAGCAGCTCATACGACAGGGGAGCGGCGGGCGGCAATCAGCCCCAGCATTTT.

The gene calls are TRBV6-1 and TRBJ2-1, with D perhaps matching TRBD1 or TRBD2 (5 bases each). The ends were cut back, 9 bases at V and 13 bases at J, with 16 bases in the middle. The CDR3 covers 11 residues. In germline, CDR1 is MNHNS, CDR2 SASEGT. The CDR3 DNA sequence: TGTGCCAGTCGAGAGGGGCTAGTTCAGTTCTTC. This encodes CASREGLVQFF.

This sequence joins TRBV28 and TRBJ2-7; D uncertain. Germline V gives CDR1 MDHEN, CDR2 SYDVKM. Between the trimmed V and J ends, which lost 8 bases and 2 bases, there was a span of 10 bases. The CDR3 totals 12 residues. The CDR3 region has the DNA TGTGCCAGCCTTGGACGGCCCTACGAGCAGTACTTC. This encodes CASLGRPYEQYF.

The CDR3 here is CASSQTGGSSETQYF. The CDR3 nucleotides read TGTGCCAGCAGCCAGACAGGGGGGTCGTCGGAGACCCAGTACTTC. J is TRBJ2-5 and V is TRBV6-5; 9 bases match TRBD1. Germline V gene data show CDR1 as MNHEY and CDR2 as SVGAGI. The J segment lost 5 bases and the V segment lost 6 bases, leaving 10 bases of the junction unmatched. The CDR3 sequence is 15 residues long.

CDR3 region: CASSPRDRGEAFF. The CDR3 DNA sequence: TGTGCCAGCAGTCCCCGGGACAGGGGCGAAGCTTTCTTT. The V gene is TRBV6-1, the J gene TRBJ1-1, with 10 bases that match TRBD1. From germline, CDR1 is MNHNS and CDR2 SASEGT. CDR3 length equals 13 residues. V was clipped by 5 bases and J by 8 bases; unmatched bases: 5.

The gene calls are TRBV19 and TRBJ1-5; D is unresolved. V lost 5 bases and J lost 2, with 13 bases in between. Germline V gene data show CDR1 as LNHDA and CDR2 as SQIVND (reference sequence). This CDR3 region has 15 residues. The CDR3 protein is CASSPRPVGNQPQHF. The CDR3 DNA reads TGTGCCAGTAGTCCCCGTCCAGTGGGCAATCAGCCCCAGCATTTT.

This clone was found a few times. The gene calls are TRBV5-1 and TRBJ1-1, with D maybe TRBD1 (6 bases). In germline, CDR1 is SGHRS, CDR2 YFSETQ. The CDR3 is 14 amino acids. Trimming pared 4 bases from V and 8 bases from J, leaving 18 bases between. In DNA, the CDR3 is TGCGCCAGCAGCCCAGGGACACTCAGAGAAGAAGCTTTCTTT. Its translation: CASSPGTLREEAFF.

This clone was seen a single time. The V gene is TRBV18, the J gene TRBJ2-2, with a weak D call TRBD1 (5 bases). The CDR3 extends over 14 amino acids. CDR1 is KGHSH and CDR2 is LQKENI in the germline V gene. The ends were cut back, 3 bases at V and 7 bases at J, with 12 bases in the middle. The CDR3 here is CASSPSQGVGELFF. Written as DNA, the CDR3 is TGTGCCAGCTCACCCAGCCAGGGCGTCGGGGAGCTGTTTTTT.

The chain couples TRBV9 to TRBJ2-7; 7 bases map to TRBD2. This CDR3 has 15 residues. Unmatched junction bases numbered 5, after V lost 0 bases and J lost 2 bases. Germline V CDR1 and CDR2: SGDLS, YYNGEE. The CDR3 loop is CASSVGSGAPYEQYF. The CDR3 coding sequence is TGTGCCAGCAGCGTAGGGAGCGGGGCCCCCTACGAGCAGTACTTC.